This TCR beta chain appears in the sequencing data of a study of blood T cells in healthy people across ages. For every donor, a draw yielded around 10 milliliters of peripheral blood. Between the trimmed V and J ends, which lost 3 bases and 2 bases, there was a span of 14 bases. Germline CDR1 is MNHEY and CDR2 is SMNVEV (reference sequence). This CDR3 has 16 residues. Primed by a sample-barcoded 5' primer and a J-beta primer mix, a second PCR proceeded for about 6 to 12 cycles. Each CDR3 protein is one row after TCRdb ran MiXCR on the 5' RACE reads. The sample shows around 1.5 million distinct CDR3 sequences, approximately 32% of them seen only once.

The chain is built from TRBV27 and TRBJ2-1; D remains ambiguous. Sequencing was performed on blood. This TCR was sampled from a woman aged 25-40 years in good health. CDR3 coding DNA: TGTGCCAGCAGTTTCTTGGTAGCCCTTACCTACAATGAGCAGTTCTTC. Its protein product is CASSFLVALTYNEQFF.